This T cell receptor beta chain was sequenced in a study of T cells in Graves' hyperthyroidism and ophthalmopathy. Study in general: It was at initial diagnosis, before any treatment, that peripheral blood was collected.

Amplified TCR beta CDR3 regions derived from RNA transcripts. A set of HTBI primers served as the primers for a first-round RT-PCR of the TCR CDR3. One entry per CDR3 protein results from TCRdb running MiXCR on the multiplex PCR reads. The sample includes about 300,000 distinct CDR3 sequences, more than 10% of them seen just once. This clonotype was seen repeatedly, ten times or more. After removal of 5 bases from V and 5 bases from J, the junction contained 8 bases not matched to a gene. CDR1 and CDR2 from the germline V gene are KGHSH and LQKENI. The CDR3 runs to 14 residues. Patients were aged 18 to 65, had disease duration under 2 months, and had newly diagnosed hyperthyroidism.

Sequencing was carried out using blood. The chain carries TRBV18 and TRBJ2-5; TRBD1 matches 7 bases. The source is a woman aged 25 to 39 with Graves' hyperthyroidism that later progressed to Graves' ophthalmopathy. CDR3 in DNA: TGTGCCAGCTCAACGCCGACAGGGTCGGAGACCCAGTACTTC. Translating it yields CASSTPTGSETQYF. Looking up the rest from reference TRBV18 and TRBJ2-5 gives the full variable domain: NAGVMQNPRHLVRRRGQEARLRCSPMKGHSHVYWYRQLPEEGLKFMVYLQKENIIDESGMPKERFSAEFPKEGPSILRIQQVVRGDSAAYFCASSTPTGSETQYFGPGTRLLVL.